This T cell receptor beta chain was captured in a study of vaccination and CD4 T cells after COVID-19. Study at large: Six male and four female convalescents took part, two of them Hispanic. As their vaccination, participants received two doses of either BNT162b2 or mRNA-1273 vaccine. Some control cultures received a CEFX pool, which served as the positive control. Others received an HIV-1 Nef pool or no peptide. Findings and caveats of the study: Relatively few convalescent patients were studied, without early post-infection timepoints.

The sample's treatment: approximately nine-day PBMC culture with coronavirus spike peptide pools or control peptides (ViraFEST assay). Sequenced with the Oncomine TCR Beta short-read assay was DNA taken from cultured CD4+ T cells. From the PCR reads, TCRdb called clonotypes with MiXCR, one entry per CDR3 protein. The sample yields under 20,000 distinct CDR3 sequences, roughly 46% seen once. Looked up from germline, CDR1 is SGHRS and CDR2 is YFSETQ. Trimming pared 1 base from V and 7 bases from J, leaving 14 bases between. The CDR3 sequence is 15 residues long. Note on this clonotype: The antigen is unknown.

The rearrangement joins TRBV5-1 to TRBJ2-2; tentatively, D is TRBD1 (5 bases). Sequencing used CD4+ T cells from blood, cultured in vitro, obtained before SARS-CoV-2 vaccination. The clonotype comes from a human donor who had recovered from COVID-19. The CDR3 here is CASSLSQGSIGELFF. The CDR3 DNA is TGCGCCAGCAGCTTGAGCCAGGGTTCTATCGGGGAGCTGTTTTTT.